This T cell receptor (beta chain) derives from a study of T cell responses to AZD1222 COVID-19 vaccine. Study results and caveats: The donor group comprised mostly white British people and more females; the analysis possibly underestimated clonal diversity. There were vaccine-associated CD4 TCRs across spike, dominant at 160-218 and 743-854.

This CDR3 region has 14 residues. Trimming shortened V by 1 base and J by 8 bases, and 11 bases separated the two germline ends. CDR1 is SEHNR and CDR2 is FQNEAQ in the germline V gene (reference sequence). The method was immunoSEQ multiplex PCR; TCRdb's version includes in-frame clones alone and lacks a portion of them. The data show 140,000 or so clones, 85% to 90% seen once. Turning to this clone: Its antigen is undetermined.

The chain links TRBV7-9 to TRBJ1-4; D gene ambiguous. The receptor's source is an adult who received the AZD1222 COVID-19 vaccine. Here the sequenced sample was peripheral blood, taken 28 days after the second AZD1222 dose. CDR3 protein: CASSLGNTGEKLFF. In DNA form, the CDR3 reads TGTGCCAGCAGCTTAGGGAATACTGGGGAAAAACTGTTTTTT.